This T cell receptor (beta chain) derives from a study of blood T cell repertoires in COVID-19. Study-level background: From the United States, Italy and Spain came samples of acute and convalescent COVID-19. T cells, B-cell-depleted T cells, or PBMCs provided the cDNA or gDNA that served as material.

V lost 3 bases and J lost 0; bases outside the gene matches: 8. Germline CDR1 WNHNN, CDR2 SYGVQD (reference sequence). This CDR3 is built from 16 residues. In the study's own analysis: Amplification of reference gene primers was used by the study to estimate nucleated cell counts. Method: immunoSEQ multiplex PCR; TCRdb's copy keeps in-frame clones and lacks some. V, J and clone size derive from that table, while D and trimming were established from the DNA sequence. The sample records about half a million clones, roughly 85% being singletons. This clone was detected once. This clonotype originated in a human donor in a cohort sampled during active COVID-19. The chain is built from TRBV10-1 and TRBJ2-7, with TRBD2 identical over 7 bases. Sequencing was done on a sample of peripheral blood. The CDR3 DNA is TGCGCCAGCAGTGAAGGGGCTAGCGGTTCCTCCTACGAGCAGTACTTC. Translation: CASSEGASGSSYEQYF.